This T cell receptor beta chain was recorded in a study of Ad26.COV2.S vaccination and SARS-CoV-2 variants. Repertoires were generated with immunoSEQ multiplex PCR, while TCRdb's copy carries only in-frame clones and drops some. Of 85,000 to 120,000 clones listed, over 60% are singletons. This CDR3 has 13 amino acids. Germline-derived CDR1 and CDR2 are WSHSY and SAAADI. The junction had 7 bases not matched to a gene; V was cut back by 8 bases and J by 6 bases. The V call is TRBV10-2, the J call TRBJ2-3; 8 nucleotides line up with TRBD2. Source: peripheral blood, taken after recovery from COVID-19. The TCR comes from a human donor who had recovered from COVID-19. CDR3: CASRGGSGDTQYF. CDR3 bases: TGCGCCAGCCGGGGGGGCTCAGGGGATACGCAGTATTTT.